A selection of T cell receptor beta chains follows, all from one sample in a study of blood T cell repertoires in COVID-19. TCRdb's table, derived via immunoSEQ multiplex PCR, lists solely in-frame clones and lacks some. The sample includes tens of thousands of clones, roughly nine tenths of them seen just once. The sequencing sample was made of peripheral blood. Receptors originate from a man aged 45-65 years with COVID-19, enrolled during active disease. The CDR3 runs from the conserved cysteine through the conserved F or W. The D gene is left open where the match is weak. Expanded clones get a size class; other rows say once, few or many, or leave the size out.

j_call clone_size v_call d_call cdr3_aa cdr3_nt
TRBJ1-1 . TRBV2 . CASSEAGRVTEAFF TGTGCCAGCAGTGAGGCCGGGCGGGTGACTGAAGCTTTCTTT
TRBJ2-3 . TRBV24-1 TRBD1 CATSDSRQGRGTDTQYF TGTGCCACCAGTGATTCACGACAGGGGAGAGGCACAGATACGCAGTATTTT
TRBJ2-3 . TRBV28 . CASISGLQVRGDTDTQYF TGTGCCAGCATCTCGGGACTCCAAGTCCGAGGGGACACAGATACGCAGTATTTT
TRBJ2-3 . TRBV10-1 TRBD2 CASSGLGYSGSTDTQYF TGCGCCAGCAGTGGCCTCGGATATAGCGGGAGCACAGATACGCAGTATTTT
TRBJ2-3 . TRBV29-1 TRBD2 CSVSGLAGVSTDTQYF TGCAGCGTTTCGGGACTAGCGGGGGTTAGCACAGATACGCAGTATTTT
TRBJ2-1 . TRBV12-3/TRBV12-4 . CASSLASANEQFF TGTGCCAGCAGTTTAGCTAGCGCCAATGAGCAGTTCTTC
TRBJ2-1 . TRBV7-2 TRBD2 CASSPSTSGYNEQFF TGTGCCAGCAGCCCTTCCACTAGCGGTTACAATGAGCAGTTCTTC
TRBJ2-2 . TRBV6-5 . CASSFGQNTGELFF TGTGCCAGCAGTTTCGGACAGAACACCGGGGAGCTGTTTTTT
TRBJ1-1 few TRBV9 . CASSVAQGLNEAFF TGTGCCAGCAGCGTAGCCCAGGGGCTGAATGAAGCTTTCTTT
TRBJ1-2 once TRBV30 . CAWKGVGYGYTF TGTGCCTGGAAAGGGGTCGGCTATGGCTACACCTTC
TRBJ1-4 . TRBV28 . CASSGRQTATNEKLFF TGTGCCAGCAGTGGCCGACAGACTGCAACTAATGAAAAACTGTTTTTT
TRBJ1-2 . TRBV19 . CASSPGQRANYGYTF TGTGCCAGTAGTCCCGGACAGAGAGCTAACTATGGCTACACCTTC
TRBJ2-5 . TRBV6-5 TRBD1 CASKTGGGKTQYF TGTGCCAGCAAAACAGGGGGAGGAAAGACCCAGTACTTC
TRBJ1-4 . TRBV28 TRBD1 CASSRDRERKLFF TGTGCCAGCAGTCGGGACAGGGAACGGAAACTGTTTTTT
TRBJ1-2 few TRBV18 . CASSPKEGNYGYTF TGTGCCAGCTCACCGAAGGAGGGAAACTATGGCTACACCTTC
TRBJ1-5 . TRBV19 . CASSIAGYRRHF TGTGCCAGTAGTATAGCCGGGTACCGACGGCATTTT
TRBJ1-2 . TRBV28 . CASSFWGGDYGYTF TGTGCCAGCAGTTTCTGGGGGGGAGACTATGGCTACACCTTC
TRBJ2-1 . TRBV27 TRBD2 CASSPGLAGELHNEQFF TGTGCCAGCAGTCCCGGGCTAGCGGGGGAACTCCACAATGAGCAGTTCTTC
TRBJ2-7 once TRBV19 TRBD1 CASSRGQISYEQYF TGTGCCAGTAGTAGGGGACAGATCTCCTACGAGCAGTACTTC
TRBJ2-7 once TRBV3-1/TRBV3-2 . CASSQQTGSYEQYF TGTGCCAGCAGCCAGCAGACAGGCTCCTACGAGCAGTACTTC
TRBJ1-2 . TRBV29-1 TRBD1 CSVDGTGGIYGYTF TGCAGCGTTGATGGGACAGGGGGAATTTATGGCTACACCTTC
TRBJ2-3 . TRBV29-1 . CSAPTPGPLRDTQYF TGCAGCGCCCCAACTCCAGGGCCGCTTAGAGATACGCAGTATTTT
TRBJ2-2 . TRBV13 TRBD1 CASSQVAGGNTGELFF TGTGCCAGCAGCCAAGTAGCAGGGGGCAACACCGGGGAGCTGTTTTTT
TRBJ1-4 . TRBV5-1 TRBD1 CASSLAVPGQGGAEKLFF TGCGCCAGCAGCTTGGCCGTCCCGGGACAGGGTGGAGCTGAAAAACTGTTTTTT
TRBJ1-1 . TRBV11-2 . CASSFEGFYGGTEAFF TGTGCCAGCAGCTTTGAGGGCTTTTATGGAGGCACTGAAGCTTTCTTT
TRBJ1-5 . TRBV15 . CATSRDVGTLIQPQHF TGTGCCACCAGCAGAGATGTGGGGACTCTTATTCAGCCCCAGCATTTT
TRBJ1-2 . TRBV5-1 TRBD1 CASSLGQGKSYTF TGCGCCAGCAGCTTGGGACAGGGGAAGAGCTACACCTTC
TRBJ1-6 . TRBV7-9 TRBD1 CASRQGDSPLHF TGTGCCAGCCGACAGGGGGATTCACCCCTCCACTTT
TRBJ1-3 . TRBV5-5 . CASSLMIPRGSSGNTIYF TGTGCCAGCAGCTTGATGATACCCAGGGGTTCGTCTGGAAACACCATATATTTT
TRBJ2-5 . TRBV29-1 . CSGGQRDKNGAQYF TGCAGCGGGGGACAGCGGGATAAAAATGGGGCCCAGTACTTC
TRBJ2-7 . TRBV3-1/TRBV3-2 . CASSQITGSEQYF TGTGCCAGCAGCCAAATAACAGGGTCCGAGCAGTACTTC
TRBJ2-2 once TRBV6-5 . CASSYAYVGELFF TGTGCCAGCAGCTATGCTTACGTCGGGGAGCTGTTTTTT
TRBJ2-7 . TRBV5-1 . CASSLLGAYEQYF TGCGCCAGCAGCTTGTTAGGGGCCTACGAGCAGTACTTC
TRBJ2-1 . TRBV10-2 TRBD1 CASRGQGRGEQFF TGCGCCAGCAGGGGACAGGGACGCGGCGAGCAGTTCTTC
TRBJ2-7 . TRBV7-2 . CASSSRSSYEQYF TGTGCCAGCAGCTCCCGTAGCTCCTACGAGCAGTACTTC
TRBJ2-2 . TRBV9 TRBD1 CASSSRQGTGELFF TGTGCCAGCAGCTCGAGACAGGGGACCGGGGAGCTGTTTTTT
TRBJ1-5 few TRBV1 . CTSSQRITGQPQHF TGCACCAGCAGCCAACGGATAACCGGGCAGCCCCAGCATTTT